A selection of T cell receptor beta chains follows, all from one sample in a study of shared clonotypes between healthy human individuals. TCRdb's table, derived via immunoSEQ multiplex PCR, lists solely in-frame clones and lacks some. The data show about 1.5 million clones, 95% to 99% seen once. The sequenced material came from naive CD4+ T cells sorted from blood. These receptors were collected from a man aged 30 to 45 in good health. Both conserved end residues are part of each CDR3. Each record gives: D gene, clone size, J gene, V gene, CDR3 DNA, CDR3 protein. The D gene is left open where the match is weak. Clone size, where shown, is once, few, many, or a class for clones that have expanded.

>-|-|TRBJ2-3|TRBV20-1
TGCAGTGCTGAAAACACAGATACGCAGTATTTT
CSAENTDTQYF
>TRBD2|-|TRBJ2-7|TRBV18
TGTGCCAGCTCAAGTGGGACTAGCGGTTCCTACGAGCAGTACTTC
CASSSGTSGSYEQYF
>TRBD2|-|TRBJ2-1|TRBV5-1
TGCGCCAGCAGCTTGGTTTCTAGCGGGAGGGCTAGTAATGAGCAGTTCTTC
CASSLVSSGRASNEQFF
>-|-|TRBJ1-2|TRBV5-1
TGCGCCAGCAGCTTGGTGCCCGGGGGCGCCCCGGGCGGCTACACCTTC
CASSLVPGGAPGGYTF
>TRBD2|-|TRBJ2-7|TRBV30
TGTGCCTGGAAAAGCGGGACCTACGAGCAGTACTTC
CAWKSGTYEQYF
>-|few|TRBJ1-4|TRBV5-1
TGCGCCAGCAGCTTGGTCCCCGGACTGACTAATGAAAAACTGTTTTTT
CASSLVPGLTNEKLFF
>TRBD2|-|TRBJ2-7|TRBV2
TGTGCCAGCAGTGAGCTGGCGGGAGGGCATGGCGAGCAGTACTTC
CASSELAGGHGEQYF
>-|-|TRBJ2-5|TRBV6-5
TGTGCCAGCAGTCGCGGTGAGACCCAGTACTTC
CASSRGETQYF
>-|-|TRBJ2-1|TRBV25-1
TGTGCCAGCAGTGAACTGCTAGCGCCCTTTGAGCAGTTCTTC
CASSELLAPFEQFF
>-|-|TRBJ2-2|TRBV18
TGTGCCAGCTCACCAGACCAGTCCCTGGGGGACACCGGGGAGCTGTTTTTT
CASSPDQSLGDTGELFF
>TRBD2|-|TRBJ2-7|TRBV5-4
TGTGCCAGCTATGGGGGGGCGAGGGCTAGCGGGCCTGGCGAGCAGTACTTC
CASYGGARASGPGEQYF
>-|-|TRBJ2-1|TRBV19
TGTGCCAGTAGTATAGGAGGGGAAAATGAGCAGTTCTTC
CASSIGGENEQFF
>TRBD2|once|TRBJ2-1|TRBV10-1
TGCGCCCCCCCGAGGAGCGGGAGGGGCGACTACTACAATGAGCAGTTCTTC
CAPPRSGRGDYYNEQFF
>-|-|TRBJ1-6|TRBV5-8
TGTGCCAGCAGCTTAAACAGGCTAGTTACGGCCCTCCACTTT
CASSLNRLVTALHF
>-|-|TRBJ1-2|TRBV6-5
TGTGCCAGCAAAGCGGACGGCGTTGGAAAATATGGCTACACCTTC
CASKADGVGKYGYTF
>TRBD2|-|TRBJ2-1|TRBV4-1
TGCGCCAGCAGCCAACGCCCCGCTGGCGGGAGCAGTGAGCAGTTCTTC
CASSQRPAGGSSEQFF
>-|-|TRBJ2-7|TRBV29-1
TGCAGCGCAGGGGGGGTCCGGAGCGGGGCGGAGCAGTACTTC
CSAGGVRSGAEQYF
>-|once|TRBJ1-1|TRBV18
TGTGCCAGCTCACCGGGCCGGGGGGGCACTGAAGCTTTCTTT
CASSPGRGGTEAFF
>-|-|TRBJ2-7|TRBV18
TGTGCCAGCTCGCGACAGACCTTCTACGAGCAGTACTTC
CASSRQTFYEQYF
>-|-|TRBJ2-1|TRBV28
TGTGCCAGCAGTTCTCCCCATGAGCAGTTCTTC
CASSSPHEQFF
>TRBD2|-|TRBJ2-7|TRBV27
TGTGCCAGCAGCGGACTAGCGGGAGTCGCCTACGAGCAGTACTTC
CASSGLAGVAYEQYF
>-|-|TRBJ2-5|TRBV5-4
TGTGCCAGCAGCTTAGGGGACCAAGAGACCCAGTACTTC
CASSLGDQETQYF
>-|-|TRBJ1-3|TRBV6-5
TGTGCCAGCAGTCCGACAGTTAATCTTGGAAACACCATATATTTT
CASSPTVNLGNTIYF
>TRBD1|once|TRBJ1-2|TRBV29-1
TGCAGCGCAGCGGGACAGGGCCCTGGCTACACCTTC
CSAAGQGPGYTF
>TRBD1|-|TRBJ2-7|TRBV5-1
TGCGCCAGCAGCGCTCAGGGGGCAGGCTACGAGCAGTACTTC
CASSAQGAGYEQYF
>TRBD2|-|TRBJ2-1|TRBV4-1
TGCGCCAGCAACCCCGGAGTAGCGGGAGTCGATGAGCAGTTCTTC
CASNPGVAGVDEQFF
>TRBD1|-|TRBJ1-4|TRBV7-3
TGTGCCAGCAGCGTAACAGGGGATGAAAAACTGTTTTTT
CASSVTGDEKLFF
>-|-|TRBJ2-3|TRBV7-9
TGTGCCAGCAGCTTAGTTTCGGGGCGGGATACGCAGTATTTT
CASSLVSGRDTQYF
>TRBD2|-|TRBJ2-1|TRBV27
TGTGCCAGCAGTTTTAGCGGGAGAGTTAATGAGCAGTTCTTC
CASSFSGRVNEQFF
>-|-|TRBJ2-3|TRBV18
TGTGCCAGCTCACCCCCTAGCACAGATACGCAGTATTTT
CASSPPSTDTQYF
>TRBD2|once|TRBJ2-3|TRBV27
TGTGCCAGCAGTTTATCGGCTAGCGGGAGGGGAGATACGCAGTATTTT
CASSLSASGRGDTQYF
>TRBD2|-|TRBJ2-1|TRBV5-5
TGTGCCAGCAGCTTGTGGGGGACTAGAGCTGAGCAGTTCTTC
CASSLWGTRAEQFF
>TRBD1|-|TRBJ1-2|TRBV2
TGTGCCAGCAGTGAAAGGCTGGGGACAGGGGATGGCTACACCTTC
CASSERLGTGDGYTF
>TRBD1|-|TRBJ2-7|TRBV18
TGTGCCAGCTCACGGGACAGGACGTTCGAGCAGTACTTC
CASSRDRTFEQYF
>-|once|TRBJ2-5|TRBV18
TGTGCCAGCTCACCGAGGGTAGGGGTCCAAGAGACCCAGTACTTC
CASSPRVGVQETQYF
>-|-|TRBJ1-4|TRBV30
TGTGCCTATTCCCCCGGACCGGATGAAAAACTGTTTTTT
CAYSPGPDEKLFF
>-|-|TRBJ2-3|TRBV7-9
TGTGCCAGCAGCTCCCCAAATACAGATACGCAGTATTTT
CASSSPNTDTQYF
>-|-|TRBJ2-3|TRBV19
TGTGCCAGTAGTATCGGGACTGGCACAGATACGCAGTATTTT
CASSIGTGTDTQYF
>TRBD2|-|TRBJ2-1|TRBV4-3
TGCGCCAGCAGCCAAGATAGTCTAGCGGAGTACAATGAGCAGTTCTTC
CASSQDSLAEYNEQFF
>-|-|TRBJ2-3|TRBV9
TGTGCCAGCAGCGCGAGGACCATCACAGATACGCAGTATTTT
CASSARTITDTQYF
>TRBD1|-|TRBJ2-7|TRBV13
TGTGCCAGCACCACTACGCCAGGGGGCGCCTACGAGCAGTACTTC
CASTTTPGGAYEQYF
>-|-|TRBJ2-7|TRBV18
TGTGCCAGCTCACCGGGTGTGTCAGGGGTAGGAACCTACGAGCAGTACTTC
CASSPGVSGVGTYEQYF
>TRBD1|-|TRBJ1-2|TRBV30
TGTGCCTGGAGTGCAGGGGGCCCTGGCTACACCTTC
CAWSAGGPGYTF
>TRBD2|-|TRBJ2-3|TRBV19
TGTGCCAGTAGGACCCTCGGACTAGCGGAGGGAGATACGCAGTATTTT
CASRTLGLAEGDTQYF
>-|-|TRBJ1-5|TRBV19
TGTGCCAGTAGTATAGATCTTGGGGACAGCAATCAGCCCCAGCATTTT
CASSIDLGDSNQPQHF
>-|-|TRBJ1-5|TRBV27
TGTGCCAGCAGTCCGAGGGCAGGGAGGTACCAGCCCCAGCATTTT
CASSPRAGRYQPQHF